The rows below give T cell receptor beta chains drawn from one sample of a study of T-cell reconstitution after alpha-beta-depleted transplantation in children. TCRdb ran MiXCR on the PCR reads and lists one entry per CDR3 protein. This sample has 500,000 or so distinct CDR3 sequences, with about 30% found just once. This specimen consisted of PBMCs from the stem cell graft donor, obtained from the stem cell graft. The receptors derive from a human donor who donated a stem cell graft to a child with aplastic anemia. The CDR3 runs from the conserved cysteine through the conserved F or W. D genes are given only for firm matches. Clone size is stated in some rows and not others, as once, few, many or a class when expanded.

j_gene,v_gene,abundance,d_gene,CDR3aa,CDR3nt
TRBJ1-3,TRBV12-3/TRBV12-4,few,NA,CASSFLLTSGNTIYF,TGTGCCAGCAGTTTCTTACTGACCTCTGGAAACACCATATATTTT
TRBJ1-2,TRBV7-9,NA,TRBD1,CASSLQTGNYGYTF,TGTGCCAGCAGCTTACAGACAGGGAACTATGGCTACACCTTC
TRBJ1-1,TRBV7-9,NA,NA,CASSLVERTEAFF,TGTGCCAGCAGCTTAGTGGAGAGGACTGAAGCTTTCTTT
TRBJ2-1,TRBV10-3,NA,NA,CAIRTGLYNEQFF,TGTGCCATCAGGACCGGACTATACAATGAGCAGTTCTTC
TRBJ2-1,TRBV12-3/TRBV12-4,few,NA,CANSLWGRNEQFF,TGTGCCAACAGTTTATGGGGGCGGAATGAGCAGTTCTTC
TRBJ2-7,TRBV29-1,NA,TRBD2,CSVIPGLLYEQYF,TGCAGCGTGATACCGGGACTACTTTACGAGCAGTACTTC
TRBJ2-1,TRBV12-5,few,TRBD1,CASGLVLVGGRGSYNEQFF,TGTGCTAGTGGTTTGGTACTAGTAGGGGGCAGGGGCTCCTACAATGAGCAGTTCTTC
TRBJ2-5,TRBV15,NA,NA,CATSRDRGPEETQYF,TGTGCCACCAGCAGAGATCGGGGGCCAGAAGAGACCCAGTACTTC
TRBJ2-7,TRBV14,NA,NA,CASSSRRGGQAYEQYF,TGTGCCAGCAGCTCTCGACGAGGGGGGCAGGCGTACGAGCAGTACTTC
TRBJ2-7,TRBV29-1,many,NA,CSVVTATSYEQYF,TGCAGCGTGGTGACAGCAACTTCCTACGAGCAGTACTTC
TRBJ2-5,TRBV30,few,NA,CAWSAGAQETQYF,TGTGCCTGGAGTGCGGGTGCCCAAGAGACCCAGTACTTC
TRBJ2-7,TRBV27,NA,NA,CASRPWSLKGSYEQYF,TGTGCCAGCAGGCCCTGGTCCCTAAAGGGTTCCTACGAGCAGTACTTC
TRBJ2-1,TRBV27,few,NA,CASSAQIQHEQFF,TGTGCCAGCAGTGCGCAGATCCAGCATGAGCAGTTCTTC
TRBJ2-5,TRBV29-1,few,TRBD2,CSVLAGGGSETQYF,TGCAGCGTTTTAGCGGGAGGAGGGTCAGAGACCCAGTACTTC
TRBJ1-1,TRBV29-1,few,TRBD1,CSVDRQGENTEAFF,TGCAGCGTTGATCGACAGGGCGAGAACACTGAAGCTTTCTTT
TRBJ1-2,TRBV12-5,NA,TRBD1,CASGFHLGDRLTDYGYTF,TGTGCTAGTGGTTTCCACTTGGGGGACAGGTTAACCGACTATGGCTACACCTTC
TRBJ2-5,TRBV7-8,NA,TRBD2,CASRKWGGRETQYF,TGTGCCAGCAGGAAGTGGGGGGGAAGAGAGACCCAGTACTTC
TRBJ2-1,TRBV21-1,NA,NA,CASSQAAVGLPSYNEQFF,TGCGCCAGCAGCCAAGCGGCGGTCGGACTCCCTTCCTACAATGAGCAGTTCTTC
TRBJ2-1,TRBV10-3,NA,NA,CAISAGPTEQFF,TGTGCCATCAGTGCCGGGCCCACGGAGCAGTTCTTC
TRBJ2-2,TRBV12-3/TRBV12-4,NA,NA,CASSHTSLSAPDTGELFF,TGTGCCAGCAGCCACACATCCCTGTCGGCCCCGGACACCGGGGAGCTGTTTTTT
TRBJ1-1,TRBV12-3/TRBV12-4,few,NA,CASSLLSTEAFF,TGTGCCAGCAGTTTACTGTCCACTGAAGCTTTCTTT
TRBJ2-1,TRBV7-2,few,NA,CASSLEPVSAGEQFF,TGTGCCAGCAGCTTAGAGCCCGTCAGCGCCGGTGAGCAGTTCTTC
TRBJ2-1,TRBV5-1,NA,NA,CASRTDPGKDNEQFF,TGCGCCAGCCGGACGGACCCTGGGAAAGACAATGAGCAGTTCTTC
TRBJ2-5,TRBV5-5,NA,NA,CASSHPRETQYF,TGTGCCAGCAGCCACCCCAGGGAGACCCAGTACTTC
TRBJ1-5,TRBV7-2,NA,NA,CASSTTFSNQPQHF,TGTGCCAGCAGCACTACGTTTAGCAATCAGCCCCAGCATTTT
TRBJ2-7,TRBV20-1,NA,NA,CSAGRRVDGEQYF,TGCAGTGCTGGCCGACGGGTGGACGGCGAGCAGTACTTC
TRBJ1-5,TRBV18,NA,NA,CASSPLPVGGSNQPQHF,TGTGCCAGCTCACCACTACCCGTGGGGGGTAGCAATCAGCCCCAGCATTTT
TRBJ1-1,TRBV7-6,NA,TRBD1,CASSLGGRGSGTEAFF,TGTGCCAGCAGCTTAGGTGGCAGGGGGTCTGGAACTGAAGCTTTCTTT
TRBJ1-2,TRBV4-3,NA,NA,CASSPGTHDGYTF,TGCGCCAGCAGCCCCGGGACACATGACGGCTACACCTTC
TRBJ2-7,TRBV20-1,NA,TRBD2,CSASSSGGLAYEQYF,TGCAGTGCTAGCAGCAGCGGGGGTTTAGCCTACGAGCAGTACTTC
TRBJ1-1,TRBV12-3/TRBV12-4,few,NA,CASSYTPGPGTEAFF,TGTGCCAGCAGTTACACCCCGGGACCAGGCACTGAAGCTTTCTTT